The sequence of this T cell receptor beta chain was determined in a study of OX40 agonist ivuxolimab in advanced cancers. Broader study findings: Researchers did not determine the expanded peripheral T cells' antigen specificity. Both blood CD4+ and CD8+ T cells showed clonal growth by week 6 at 0.1 to 3.0 mg/kg.

V lost 3 bases and J lost 0, with 14 bases in between. This CDR3 has 17 amino acids. Germline V lookup: CDR1 MDHEN, CDR2 SYDVKM. In regard to this clone: Its antigen remains unidentified.

Produced via immunoSEQ multiplex PCR; TCRdb's table is partial and in-frame only. The repertoire holds around 70,000 clones, with around nine tenths as singletons. The sample was CD4+ or CD8+ T cells sorted from blood, taken in a trial of the OX40 agonist ivuxolimab. This rearrangement joins TRBV28 to TRBJ2-2, with a possible D match to TRBD2 (6 bases). This TCR was sampled from an adult with an advanced solid tumor such as melanoma, head and neck, liver or kidney cancer. The CDR3 region is CASSFPTSSSNTGELFF. As DNA, the CDR3 is TGTGCCAGCAGTTTTCCAACTAGCTCGTCGAACACCGGGGAGCTGTTTTTT.